This TCR beta chain was observed in a study of T cell responses to AZD1222 COVID-19 vaccine. Germline lookup yields CDR1 SGHVS and CDR2 FQNEAQ. With 1 base removed from V and 6 bases from J, the gap between germline ends came to 13 bases. The length of the CDR3 is 14 residues. The table came from immunoSEQ multiplex PCR; TCRdb's copy has only in-frame clones and leaves some out. The data hold some 130,000 clones, with 65% to 90% observed a single time. Of note for this clone: Its antigen is unidentified.

Regarding the study as a whole: Unmutated variant regions reportedly attract nearly half of all spike-specific TCRs.

This sequence joins TRBV7-8 and TRBJ2-7; D is undetermined. The clonotype comes from an adult who received the MenACWY meningococcal vaccine as a control. Specimen: peripheral blood, collected 28 days after the second dose of the MenACWY control vaccine. CDR3 region: CASSLDPEVGEQYV. The CDR3 nucleotides are TGTGCCAGCAGCTTAGACCCCGAGGTGGGCGAGCAGTACGTC.